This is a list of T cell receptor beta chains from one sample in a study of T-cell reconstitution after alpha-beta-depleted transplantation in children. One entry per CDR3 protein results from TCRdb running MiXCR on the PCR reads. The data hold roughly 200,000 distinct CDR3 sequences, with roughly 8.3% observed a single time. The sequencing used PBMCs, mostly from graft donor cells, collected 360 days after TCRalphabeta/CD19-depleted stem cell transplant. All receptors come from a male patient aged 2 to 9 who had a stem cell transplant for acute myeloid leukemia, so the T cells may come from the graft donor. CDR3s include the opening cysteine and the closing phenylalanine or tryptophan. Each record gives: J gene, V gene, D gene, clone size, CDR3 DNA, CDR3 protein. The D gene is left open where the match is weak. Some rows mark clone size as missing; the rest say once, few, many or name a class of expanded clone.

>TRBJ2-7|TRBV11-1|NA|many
TGTGCCAGCGCCAGGGGACTACCGGTCTACGAGCAGTACTTC
CASARGLPVYEQYF
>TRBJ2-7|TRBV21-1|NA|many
TGTGCCAGCAGCAACAGACAGGAAGTCGCCTACGAGCAGTACTTC
CASSNRQEVAYEQYF
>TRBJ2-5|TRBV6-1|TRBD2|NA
TGTGCCAGCAGGGGAGCGGGAGAAGGGGAGACCCAGTACTTC
CASRGAGEGETQYF
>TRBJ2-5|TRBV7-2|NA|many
TGTGCCAGCAGCTTAGGTTACCCTCAGGGGACCCAGTACTTC
CASSLGYPQGTQYF
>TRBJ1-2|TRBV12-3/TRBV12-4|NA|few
TGTGCCAGCAGTTTCTATCCGGGACACAACTATGGCTACACCTTC
CASSFYPGHNYGYTF
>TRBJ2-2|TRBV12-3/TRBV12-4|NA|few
TGTGCCAGCAGTTCATGGGGGCGAATCGGGGAGCTGTTTTTT
CASSSWGRIGELFF
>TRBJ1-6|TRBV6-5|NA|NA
TGTGCCAGCAGTTACAAGGGGCGCAGGAGTTCACCCCTCCACTTT
CASSYKGRRSSPLHF
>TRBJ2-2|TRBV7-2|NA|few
TGTGCCAGCAGCTTAGATTCAGGGAACACCGGGGAGCTGTTTTTT
CASSLDSGNTGELFF
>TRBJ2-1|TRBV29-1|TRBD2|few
TGCAGCGTTGAAGGAATTCCAACTGGGTGGCTAGCGGGAGGGCCCCCCTCCTACAATGAGCAGTTCTTC
CSVEGIPTGWLAGGPPSYNEQFF
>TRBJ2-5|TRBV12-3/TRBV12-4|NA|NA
TGTGCCAGCAGTCCCACCTCGGGGGGCCAGGTGGCTTGGGAGACCCAGTACTTC
CASSPTSGGQVAWETQYF